Following are 23 T cell receptor beta chains from one sample sequenced in a study of cytomegalovirus exposure and HLA in healthy donors. PCR used 60 Vbeta primers and 13 Jbeta primers. Clones were read by immunoSEQ multiplex PCR, and TCRdb kept only the in-frame ones, dropping some. The data contain about 86,000 clones, about three quarters of them singletons. Specimen: PBMCs. Receptors were obtained from a man aged 55 to 70 in good health and CMV-seronegative.

A word on this clone: The CDR3 ends on some other residue instead of the conserved phenylalanine or tryptophan, so this is likely a read error. This chain joins TRBV29-1 and TRBJ1-1, with D hard to call. CDR3 size: 13 residues. V was trimmed by 3 bases and J by 1 base, leaving 9 bases between them. Germline V gene lookup returns CDR1 SQVTM and CDR2 ANQGSEA. CDR3 nucleotide sequence: TGCAGCGTTGACCTGCCCGGGAACACTGAAGCTTTCTCT. Translation gives CSVDLPGNTEAFS.

This rearrangement joins TRBV10-3 to TRBJ2-2; 8 bases fit TRBD2. CDR1 ENHRY and CDR2 SYGVKD come from the germline V gene. CDR3 size: 17 residues. After removal of 11 bases from V and 0 bases from J, the junction contained 14 bases not matched to a gene. CDR3 DNA sequence: TGTGCCGCGAGCACCCGAGTTAGCGGGGCGAACACCGGGGAGCTGTTTTTT. Translating gives CAASTRVSGANTGELFF.

The chain recombines TRBV7-6 with TRBJ1-6; tentatively, D is TRBD1 (6 bases). The germline CDR1 and CDR2 sequences are SGHVS and FNYEAQ. CDR3 length: 15 residues. V was pared by 1 base and J by 6 bases, with 10 bases between. DNA for the CDR3: TGTGCCAGCAGCTTAGAAACAGGGCTTAATTCACCCCTCCACTTT. It specifies CASSLETGLNSPLHF.

The rearrangement joins TRBV7-6 to TRBJ2-7, with D unclear. CDR3 size: 14 residues. Trimming removed 4 bases from V and 3 bases from J, with 13 bases in between. Germline values: CDR1 SGHVS, CDR2 FNYEAQ. The CDR3 sequence: CASSWREQDYEQYF. The CDR3 bases are TGTGCCAGCAGCTGGCGAGAGCAGGACTACGAGCAGTACTTC.

This clone has just a few counts. The chain recombines TRBV6-1 with TRBJ2-7; D unresolved. V lost 5 bases and J lost 3, with 8 bases in between. Germline V gene sequence: CDR1 MNHNS, CDR2 SASEGT. This CDR3 region has 12 residues. Written as DNA, the CDR3 is TGTGCCAGCAGTCGACTGGACTACGAGCAGTACTTC. This sequence encodes CASSRLDYEQYF.

The chain has TRBV5-4 and TRBJ2-5; 9 nucleotides align to TRBD2. Germline V gives CDR1 SGHNT, CDR2 YYREEE (reference sequence). The CDR3 runs to 14 residues. V shed 2 bases and J 4 bases; nucleotides not matched to a gene: 3. CDR3 nucleotide sequence: TGTGCCAGCAGCTTATTAGCGGGGGTAGAGACCCAGTACTTC. Amino acid sequence: CASSLLAGVETQYF.

The V gene is TRBV11-2, the J gene TRBJ1-4, with D hard to call. Trimming shortened V by 2 bases and J by 0 bases, and 4 bases separated the two germline ends. This CDR3 comprises 14 residues. The germline gives CDR1 SGHAT, CDR2 FQNNGV. In nucleotides, the CDR3 is TGTGCCAGCAGCTTATCCACAACTAATGAAAAACTGTTTTTT. Residues: CASSLSTTNEKLFF. The entire variable domain, with the rest obtained from reference TRBV11-2 and TRBJ1-4, is as follows: EAGVAQSPRYKIIEKRQSVAFWCNPISGHATLYWYQQILGQGPKLLIQFQNNGVVDDSQLPKDRFSAERLKGVDSTLKIQPAKLEDSAVYLCASSLSTTNEKLFFGSGTQLSVL.

V and J are TRBV19 and TRBJ2-2; 7 bases match TRBD2. The CDR3 sequence is 14 residues long. Germline values: CDR1 LNHDA, CDR2 SQIVND (reference sequence). Trimming took 7 bases from V and 1 from J; bases not matched to a gene: 3. CDR3 bases: TGTGCCAGTACTAGCGGACGGAACACCGGGGAGCTGTTTTTT. As protein: CASTSGRNTGELFF.

This clone came up once. The chain employs TRBV6-6 and TRBJ1-2, with D maybe TRBD1 (5 bases). CDR1 is MNHNY, CDR2 SVGAGI, per germline (reference sequence). V lost 8 bases and J lost 7, with 20 bases in between. This CDR3 region has 14 residues. The CDR3, as DNA: TGTGCCAGCTCCTTGACGGGGGGGATGGGTGGCTACACCTTC. Residues: CASSLTGGMGGYTF.

The chain couples TRBV28 to TRBJ2-7; 9 positions match TRBD2. This CDR3 comprises 14 residues. With 5 bases clipped from V and 1 base from J, the junction kept 3 bases outside the gene matches. Per germline, CDR1 MDHEN and CDR2 SYDVKM. CDR3 sequence (DNA): TGTGCCAGCAGTGTTCTAGCGGGGTCCTACGAGCAGTACTTC. Translated, it gives CASSVLAGSYEQYF.

This clone was seen just once. The chain combines TRBV27 with TRBJ2-3; D not resolved. From germline, CDR1 is MNHEY and CDR2 SMNVEV (reference sequence). The CDR3 spans 15 residues. V was clipped by 2 bases and J by 2 bases, with 11 bases between them. The CDR3 DNA is TGTGCCAGCAGTTTAAGACACCTCAACACAGATACGCAGTATTTT. This translates into CASSLRHLNTDTQYF.

This rearrangement joins TRBV6-1 to TRBJ2-1; the D is unclear. CDR3 size: 12 residues. V shed 7 bases and J shed 6 bases, with 10 bases lying between them. Germline-derived CDR1 and CDR2 are MNHNS and SASEGT. The CDR3 loop is CASMSTLNEQFF. The CDR3 region has the DNA TGTGCCAGCATGAGTACCCTCAATGAGCAGTTCTTC.

The CDR3 coding sequence is TGTGCCAGCATCAGAGGACAGGGTGGTGCTTTCTTT. Its translation: CASIRGQGGAFF. V is TRBV28 and J is TRBJ1-1; TRBD1 agrees at 8 bases. The CDR3 runs to 12 residues. CDR1 MDHEN and CDR2 SYDVKM come from the germline V gene. V gave up 7 bases and J gave up 11 bases; unmatched junction bases: 9.

The chain couples TRBV7-9 to TRBJ2-2; D gene unclear. Trimming removed 5 bases at V and 7 bases at J, with 11 bases between. The germline CDR1 and CDR2 sequences are SEHNR and FQNEAQ (reference sequence). The CDR3 sequence is 13 residues long. CDR3 nucleotide sequence: TGTGCCAGCAGCCTCGTTACAAACGGGGAGCTGTTTTTT. Protein product: CASSLVTNGELFF.

This clone was seen a handful of times. The chain employs TRBV25-1 and TRBJ2-2, with D tentatively TRBD1 (6 bases). This CDR3 has 15 residues. V was clipped by 8 bases and J by 8 bases, with 21 bases between them. From germline, CDR1 is MGHDK and CDR2 SYGVNS. The CDR3 DNA follows: TGTGCCAGCGTACTAGAGGCACAGGGCCCAGGGGAGCTGTTTTTT. This encodes CASVLEAQGPGELFF.

This sequence joins TRBV2 and TRBJ2-3, with 8 nucleotides matching TRBD2. The trim removed 0 bases at V and 3 bases at J, leaving 5 bases unmatched. The CDR3 totals 16 residues. Germline CDR1 and CDR2: SNHLY and FYNNEI. This chain's CDR3 is CASSEAGLASTDTQYF. The DNA for the CDR3 is TGTGCCAGCAGTGAAGCAGGACTAGCCTCTACAGATACGCAGTATTTT. The variable domain in full, completed from reference TRBV2 and TRBJ2-3, reads EPEVTQTPSHQVTQMGQEVILRCVPISNHLYFYWYRQILGQKVEFLVSFYNNEISEKSEIFDDQFSVERPDGSNFTLKIRSTKLEDSAMYFCASSEAGLASTDTQYFGPGTRLTVL.

The genes are TRBV9 and TRBJ1-1; perhaps TRBD1 as D (5 bases). Trimming pared 3 bases from V and 0 bases from J, leaving 12 bases between. CDR1 and CDR2 from the germline V gene are SGDLS and YYNGEE. The CDR3 is made up of 15 amino acids. The CDR3 region has the DNA TGTGCCAGCAGCGCGTTTCCAGGGTTGAACACTGAAGCTTTCTTT. The encoded protein is CASSAFPGLNTEAFF.

The chain combines TRBV11-2 with TRBJ2-3; no definite D call. With 1 base removed from V and 5 bases from J, the gap between germline ends came to 7 bases. Germline CDR1 is SGHAT and CDR2 is FQNNGV. There are 13 residues in the CDR3. Written as DNA, the CDR3 is TGTGCCAGCAGCTTAGTCCCCCGAGATACGCAGTATTTT. Amino acids: CASSLVPRDTQYF. Drawing the rest from reference TRBV11-2 and TRBJ2-3, the complete variable domain is EAGVAQSPRYKIIEKRQSVAFWCNPISGHATLYWYQQILGQGPKLLIQFQNNGVVDDSQLPKDRFSAERLKGVDSTLKIQPAKLEDSAVYLCASSLVPRDTQYFGPGTRLTVL.

V and J are TRBV5-4 and TRBJ2-2; D perhaps matches TRBD2 (5 bases). Germline CDR1 and CDR2: SGHNT and YYREEE (reference sequence). V gave up 0 bases and J gave up 8 bases, with 8 bases separating them. This CDR3 contains 13 residues. CDR3 sequence (DNA): TGTGCCAGCAGCTTGGACGGGGTTGGGGAGCTGTTTTTT. This sequence encodes CASSLDGVGELFF.

The V and J genes are TRBV2 and TRBJ2-2; TRBD2 might be the D (7 bases). The CDR3 has 16 amino acids. V gave up 4 bases and J gave up 2 bases, with 14 bases separating them. Germline lookup yields CDR1 SNHLY and CDR2 FYNNEI. CDR3 in DNA: TGTGCCAGCAGTGGGGGGGGCACCCTTAACACCGGGGAGCTGTTTTTT. As protein: CASSGGGTLNTGELFF.

The CDR3: CASSILPQDNQPQHF. The CDR3 coding sequence is TGTGCCAGTAGTATTCTGCCCCAGGACAATCAGCCCCAGCATTTT. V gene TRBV19 combines with J gene TRBJ1-5, with unresolved D. This CDR3 comprises 15 residues. The germline CDR1 and CDR2 sequences are LNHDA and SQIVND (reference sequence). The V gene lost 3 bases and the J gene lost 3 bases, with 12 bases spanning the gap.

This chain uses TRBV5-1 with TRBJ2-2; D gene uncertain. Germline V lookup: CDR1 SGHRS, CDR2 YFSETQ. Trimming removed 0 bases at V and 0 bases at J, with 3 bases between. The CDR3 runs 14 residues. CDR3 loop: CASSLVSNTGELFF. The CDR3 DNA sequence: TGCGCCAGCAGCTTGGTCTCGAACACCGGGGAGCTGTTTTTT.

V is TRBV6-1 and J is TRBJ1-1, with D unclear. Deletions cut 3 bases from V and 5 bases from J, with 10 bases between. Germline loops: CDR1 MNHNS, CDR2 SASEGT. This CDR3 is 13 amino acids long. CDR3 bases: TGTGCCAGCAGTGATGAGGTAACGACTGAAGCTTTCTTT. Its translation: CASSDEVTTEAFF.